The rows below give T cell receptor beta chains drawn from one sample of a study of human T cells and chemical hapten exposure. TCRdb redid the calling of the RACE reads with MiXCR, one entry per CDR3 protein. Here the sample spans about 49,000 distinct CDR3 sequences, around 9.3% being singletons. The starting material was whole blood, obtained in connection with sensitization to the hapten diphenylcyclopropenone (DPC). These receptor sequences come from a woman between 50 and 59 years old with alopecia areata. Some clones in this sample may be carry-over from other donors' samples. CDR3s include the opening cysteine and the closing phenylalanine or tryptophan. The D gene is left open where the match is weak. Rows may omit the clone size; those that give it use once, few, many or a size class.

V gene: TRBV24-1
J gene: TRBJ2-1
clone size: many
D gene: TRBD2
CDR3 DNA: TGTGCCACCAGTGATGCCGCCGGGACTAGCGCCCACAATGAGCAGTTCTTC
CDR3 protein: CATSDAAGTSAHNEQFF

V gene: TRBV5-1
J gene: TRBJ2-7
clone size: many
D gene: .
CDR3 DNA: TGCGCCAGCAGCTTACCTACTGGGGCCGAGCAGTACTTC
CDR3 protein: CASSLPTGAEQYF

V gene: TRBV7-9
J gene: TRBJ1-5
clone size: .
D gene: TRBD1
CDR3 DNA: TGTGCCAGCAGCTTAGCGCGAGGGGGACAGGGGAACGATCAGCCCCAGCATTTT
CDR3 protein: CASSLARGGQGNDQPQHF

V gene: TRBV5-6
J gene: TRBJ2-1
clone size: many
D gene: .
CDR3 DNA: TGTGCCAGCAGCTTGGTTTCCAATGAGCAGTTCTTC
CDR3 protein: CASSLVSNEQFF

V gene: TRBV27
J gene: TRBJ1-2
clone size: many
D gene: .
CDR3 DNA: TGTGCCAGCAGGAGCCTTCTCCGGGGCCTAGGGAGGGGCTACACCTTC
CDR3 protein: CASRSLLRGLGRGYTF

V gene: TRBV7-9
J gene: TRBJ2-7
clone size: .
D gene: .
CDR3 DNA: TGTGCCAGCAGCCTTGGCCACGAAGGACCCTACGAGCAGTACTTC
CDR3 protein: CASSLGHEGPYEQYF

V gene: TRBV20-1
J gene: TRBJ1-2
clone size: many
D gene: TRBD1
CDR3 DNA: TGCAGTGCTAGTGACAGGGGGCTGGTCTATGGCTACACCTTC
CDR3 protein: CSASDRGLVYGYTF

V gene: TRBV11-2
J gene: TRBJ2-3
clone size: .
D gene: .
CDR3 DNA: TGTGCCAGCAGCTACGAGGGGGGAAGCACAGATACGCAGTATTTT
CDR3 protein: CASSYEGGSTDTQYF

V gene: TRBV9
J gene: TRBJ2-3
clone size: many
D gene: .
CDR3 DNA: TGTGCCAGCAGCGCCGACTTGGATACGCAGTATTTT
CDR3 protein: CASSADLDTQYF

V gene: TRBV18
J gene: TRBJ2-1
clone size: many
D gene: TRBD2
CDR3 DNA: TGTGCCAGCTCACCACCTGGGACTAGCGGATCCTACAATGAGCAGTTCTTC
CDR3 protein: CASSPPGTSGSYNEQFF

V gene: TRBV24-1
J gene: TRBJ2-3
clone size: many
D gene: TRBD2
CDR3 DNA: TGTGCCACCAGTGACGCCCGGGAGGGTAGGCCAGATACGCAGTATTTT
CDR3 protein: CATSDAREGRPDTQYF

V gene: TRBV29-1
J gene: TRBJ1-4
clone size: .
D gene: .
CDR3 DNA: TGCAGTTTCCAGGGAGCTAATGAAAAACTGTTTTTT
CDR3 protein: CSFQGANEKLFF

V gene: TRBV11-3
J gene: TRBJ2-2
clone size: few
D gene: .
CDR3 DNA: TGTGTCAGCAGCCCGGGCACAGTCACCGGGGAGCTGTTTTTT
CDR3 protein: CVSSPGTVTGELFF

V gene: TRBV5-1
J gene: TRBJ1-1
clone size: many
D gene: TRBD1
CDR3 DNA: TGCGCCAGCAGCTTGTGGGGACAGCTTAACACTGAAGCTTTCTTT
CDR3 protein: CASSLWGQLNTEAFF

V gene: TRBV27
J gene: TRBJ1-5
clone size: .
D gene: .
CDR3 DNA: TGTGCCAGCAGGACCTTCCGGGGTCAGCCCCAGCATTTT
CDR3 protein: CASRTFRGQPQHF

V gene: TRBV20-1
J gene: TRBJ2-5
clone size: .
D gene: .
CDR3 DNA: TGCAGTGCTGGGGGGCTTGGTAGGGCCAGAGAGACCCAGTACTTC
CDR3 protein: CSAGGLGRARETQYF

V gene: TRBV4-3
J gene: TRBJ1-2
clone size: many
D gene: TRBD1
CDR3 DNA: TGCGCCAGCAGCCAAGGCCGGGACAGGGGAGACTATGGCTACACCTTC
CDR3 protein: CASSQGRDRGDYGYTF

V gene: TRBV6-5
J gene: TRBJ1-1
clone size: many
D gene: .
CDR3 DNA: TGTGCCAGCAGGGGACAAGGGGCGGGGGACACTGAAGCTTTCTTT
CDR3 protein: CASRGQGAGDTEAFF

V gene: TRBV7-8
J gene: TRBJ1-2
clone size: .
D gene: .
CDR3 DNA: TGTGCCAGCAGCTTAGCGCTGACAGTCGGAAGCTACACCTTC
CDR3 protein: CASSLALTVGSYTF

V gene: TRBV5-1
J gene: TRBJ2-3
clone size: .
D gene: .
CDR3 DNA: TGCGCCAGCAGCTTGGAGGACAGTAGCACAGATACGCAGTATTTT
CDR3 protein: CASSLEDSSTDTQYF

V gene: TRBV20-1
J gene: TRBJ1-1
clone size: .
D gene: .
CDR3 DNA: TGCAGTGCAAGAACAGGGTGGTTGGCGGCTTTCTTT
CDR3 protein: CSARTGWLAAFF

V gene: TRBV28
J gene: TRBJ2-3
clone size: few
D gene: TRBD2
CDR3 DNA: TGTGCCAGCAGCCCCCGGGAGGCAGATACGCAGTATTTT
CDR3 protein: CASSPREADTQYF

V gene: TRBV6-6
J gene: TRBJ2-5
clone size: many
D gene: .
CDR3 DNA: TGTGCCAGCAGTCCCTACAGAGAAGAGACCCAGTACTTC
CDR3 protein: CASSPYREETQYF

V gene: TRBV4-1
J gene: TRBJ2-3
clone size: few
D gene: .
CDR3 DNA: TGCGCCAGCAGCGAACCGGGAAGCACAGATACGCAGTATTTT
CDR3 protein: CASSEPGSTDTQYF

V gene: TRBV6-2/TRBV6-3
J gene: TRBJ2-2
clone size: many
D gene: .
CDR3 DNA: TGTGCCAGCAGTTCCTCTGGACGACTGGGGAGCGGGGAGCTGTTTTTT
CDR3 protein: CASSSSGRLGSGELFF

V gene: TRBV27
J gene: TRBJ1-6
clone size: few
D gene: .
CDR3 DNA: TGTGCCAGCAGTTTGACAGTCGGCACGAATTCACCCCTCCACTTT
CDR3 protein: CASSLTVGTNSPLHF

V gene: TRBV28
J gene: TRBJ1-2
clone size: many
D gene: .
CDR3 DNA: TGTGCCAGCAGTTTAGGTTTTGCGGGCTACACCTTC
CDR3 protein: CASSLGFAGYTF

V gene: TRBV27
J gene: TRBJ2-1
clone size: medium-sized
D gene: TRBD2
CDR3 DNA: TGTGCCAGCAGTTTGGGCGGGAGTCCTACGTGGAATGAGCAGTTCTTC
CDR3 protein: CASSLGGSPTWNEQFF

V gene: TRBV6-4
J gene: TRBJ1-1
clone size: .
D gene: .
CDR3 DNA: TGTGCCAGCAGTGACATAGCAGGAACTGAAGCTTTCTTT
CDR3 protein: CASSDIAGTEAFF

V gene: TRBV7-2
J gene: TRBJ2-7
clone size: .
D gene: TRBD1
CDR3 DNA: TGTGCCAGCAGCTTCGACAGGGGGTCTTACGAGCAGTACTTC
CDR3 protein: CASSFDRGSYEQYF

V gene: TRBV7-9
J gene: TRBJ2-7
clone size: many
D gene: TRBD1
CDR3 DNA: TGTGCCAGCAGCTATTCCCAGACAGGGGGCACCTACGAGCAGTACTTC
CDR3 protein: CASSYSQTGGTYEQYF

V gene: TRBV27
J gene: TRBJ1-4
clone size: .
D gene: .
CDR3 DNA: TGTGCCAGCAGTTGGGCAGGGCGAGAAAAACTGTTTTTT
CDR3 protein: CASSWAGREKLFF

V gene: TRBV20-1
J gene: TRBJ2-5
clone size: .
D gene: TRBD2
CDR3 DNA: TGCAGTGCGAAGACTAGCGGGAGGGCCCGGGAGACCCAGTACTTC
CDR3 protein: CSAKTSGRARETQYF

V gene: TRBV30
J gene: TRBJ1-5
clone size: many
D gene: TRBD1
CDR3 DNA: TGTGCCGGTGGAGCAGGTGGGACAGGGAATCAGCCCCAGCATTTT
CDR3 protein: CAGGAGGTGNQPQHF

V gene: TRBV27
J gene: TRBJ1-5
clone size: .
D gene: .
CDR3 DNA: TGTGCCAGCAGCCCCTTATCGGGGAGAGTCAATCAGCCCCAGCATTTT
CDR3 protein: CASSPLSGRVNQPQHF

V gene: TRBV5-5
J gene: TRBJ1-1
clone size: .
D gene: TRBD1
CDR3 DNA: TGTGCCAGCAGCGGACAGGGGGCTTTCACTGAAGCTTTCTTT
CDR3 protein: CASSGQGAFTEAFF

V gene: TRBV4-1
J gene: TRBJ1-1
clone size: .
D gene: .
CDR3 DNA: TGCGCCAGCAGCCGGGCACAGGGTAGGACTGAAGCTTTCTTT
CDR3 protein: CASSRAQGRTEAFF

V gene: TRBV6-5
J gene: TRBJ1-1
clone size: medium-sized
D gene: TRBD1
CDR3 DNA: TGTGCCAGCAGACGGGACAGTTCGAACACTGAAGCTTTCTTT
CDR3 protein: CASRRDSSNTEAFF

V gene: TRBV6-1
J gene: TRBJ2-5
clone size: .
D gene: .
CDR3 DNA: TGTGCCAGCAGTGAAGTGTTAGTGACCCAGTACTTC
CDR3 protein: CASSEVLVTQYF

V gene: TRBV6-5
J gene: TRBJ2-1
clone size: .
D gene: TRBD2
CDR3 DNA: TGTGCCAGCAGTTACAGGCTAGCGGGAGAGGAGGAGCAGTTCTTC
CDR3 protein: CASSYRLAGEEEQFF

V gene: TRBV3-1
J gene: TRBJ2-1
clone size: .
D gene: .
CDR3 DNA: TGTGCCAGCAGCCAGCGGCAGGCGTCGTGGGAGCAGTTCTTC
CDR3 protein: CASSQRQASWEQFF

V gene: TRBV29-1
J gene: TRBJ2-1
clone size: many
D gene: TRBD2
CDR3 DNA: TGCAGCGGAAGCGGGAGCGCATACAATGAGCAGTTCTTC
CDR3 protein: CSGSGSAYNEQFF

V gene: TRBV28
J gene: TRBJ2-5
clone size: .
D gene: TRBD1
CDR3 DNA: TGTGCCAGCAGCTCAGGCGGGACAGGGAGAGAGACCCAGTACTTC
CDR3 protein: CASSSGGTGRETQYF